The present T cell receptor beta chain was sequenced within a study of T-cell reconstitution after alpha-beta-depleted transplantation in children. The V end was cut by 2 bases, the J end by 0 bases, with 7 bases between. The V gene's germline CDR1 is SEHNR and CDR2 FQNEAQ (reference sequence). This CDR3 is 15 amino acids long. Unique molecular identifiers featured in how the TCRbeta library was prepared. TCRdb reprocessed the PCR reads via MiXCR and lists one record per CDR3 protein. The table has around 440,000 distinct CDR3 sequences, roughly 16% seen once; the top ten hold 25% to 35%. This clonotype appeared a few times.

The material sequenced was PBMCs, mostly from graft donor cells, taken 360 days after TCRalphabeta/CD19-depleted stem cell transplant. The genes are TRBV7-9 and TRBJ2-2; D is uncertain. This TCR derives from a boy under two years old who had a stem cell transplant for Wiskott-Aldrich syndrome, so the T cells may come from the graft donor. This CDR3 is CASSLHQANTGELFF. The CDR3 nucleotides are TGTGCCAGCAGCTTACACCAAGCGAACACCGGGGAGCTGTTTTTT.